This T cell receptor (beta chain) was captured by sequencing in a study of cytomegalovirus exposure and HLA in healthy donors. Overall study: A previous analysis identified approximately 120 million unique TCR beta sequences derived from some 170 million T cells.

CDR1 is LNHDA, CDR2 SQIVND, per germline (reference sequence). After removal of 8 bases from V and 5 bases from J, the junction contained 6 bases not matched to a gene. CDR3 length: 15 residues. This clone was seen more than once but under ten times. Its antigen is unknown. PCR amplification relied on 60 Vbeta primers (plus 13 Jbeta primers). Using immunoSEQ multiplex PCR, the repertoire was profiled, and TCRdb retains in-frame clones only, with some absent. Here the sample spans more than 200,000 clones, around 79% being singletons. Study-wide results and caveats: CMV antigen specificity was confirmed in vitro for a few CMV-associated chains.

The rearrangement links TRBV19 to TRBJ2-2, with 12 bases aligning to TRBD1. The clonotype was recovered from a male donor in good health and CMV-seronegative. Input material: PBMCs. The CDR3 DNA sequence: TGTGCCAGTTCCGGGACAGGGGGCTGGACCGGGGAGCTGTTTTTT. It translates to CASSGTGGWTGELFF.